Listed below are T cell receptor beta chains from one sample, sequenced in a study of technical replicates of blood from a few donors. Assay used: immunoSEQ multiplex PCR; TCRdb lists only in-frame clones, some missing. Here the sample spans about 79,000 clones, around 90% being singletons. The source material was T cells isolated from PBMCs. The receptors originated from a human donor in good health. Some clones in this sample may be carry-over from other donors' samples. Each CDR3 is given with its conserved first and last residue. The order of the fields is V gene, D gene, clone size, J gene, CDR3 DNA, CDR3 protein. D genes are given only for firm matches. Only part of the rows carry a size: once, few, many, or a class if the clone is expanded.

V gene: TRBV6-5; D gene: TRBD2; clone size: few; J gene: TRBJ2-3; CDR3 DNA: TGTGCCAGCACCGGACTAGGCTATACAGATACGCAGTATTTT; CDR3 protein: CASTGLGYTDTQYF
V gene: TRBV11-3; D gene: NA; clone size: NA; J gene: TRBJ2-7; CDR3 DNA: TGTGCCAGCAGCCCGACCCGGGTAGGCGGCGAGCAGTACTTC; CDR3 protein: CASSPTRVGGEQYF
V gene: TRBV19; D gene: NA; clone size: NA; J gene: TRBJ2-1; CDR3 DNA: TGTGCCAGTGGGGGAGGAGGACCGTACAATGAGCAGTTCTTC; CDR3 protein: CASGGGGPYNEQFF
V gene: TRBV23-1; D gene: TRBD1; clone size: NA; J gene: TRBJ2-3; CDR3 DNA: TGCGCCAGCCAAAAAACAGGGGTTACAGATACGCAGTATTTT; CDR3 protein: CASQKTGVTDTQYF
V gene: TRBV9; D gene: NA; clone size: few; J gene: TRBJ2-5; CDR3 DNA: TGTGCCAGCAGCCTAAGAGGGAGAGGGGAGACCCAGTACTTC; CDR3 protein: CASSLRGRGETQYF
V gene: TRBV15; D gene: NA; clone size: NA; J gene: TRBJ2-5; CDR3 DNA: TGTGCCACCAGCTTATTTAAACAGGAGACCCAGTACTTC; CDR3 protein: CATSLFKQETQYF
V gene: TRBV6-5; D gene: NA; clone size: NA; J gene: TRBJ1-1; CDR3 DNA: TGTGCCAGCAGCCGTCTAATGCAGGGGATCCCTGAAGCTTTCTTT; CDR3 protein: CASSRLMQGIPEAFF
V gene: TRBV5-1; D gene: TRBD1; clone size: NA; J gene: TRBJ1-2; CDR3 DNA: TGCGCCAGCAGCTCAACCCTGACAGGGGGCAACTATGGCTACACCTTC; CDR3 protein: CASSSTLTGGNYGYTF
V gene: TRBV4-3; D gene: TRBD1; clone size: NA; J gene: TRBJ2-7; CDR3 DNA: TGCGCCAGCAGCCAAGATACTATAGGACAGGGGGATGACGAGCAGTACTTC; CDR3 protein: CASSQDTIGQGDDEQYF
V gene: TRBV7-3; D gene: TRBD2; clone size: once; J gene: TRBJ2-3; CDR3 DNA: TGTGCCAGCAGCTCCCTAGCGGGACCCTATCGCACAGATACGCAGTATTTT; CDR3 protein: CASSSLAGPYRTDTQYF
V gene: TRBV30; D gene: NA; clone size: NA; J gene: TRBJ2-5; CDR3 DNA: TGTGCCTGGAACCAAGAGTACCAAGAGACCCAGTACTTC; CDR3 protein: CAWNQEYQETQYF
V gene: TRBV27; D gene: NA; clone size: once; J gene: TRBJ1-2; CDR3 DNA: TGTGCCAGCAGTTCTGCGGCTTCCTATGGCTACACCTTC; CDR3 protein: CASSSAASYGYTF
V gene: TRBV5-1; D gene: TRBD2; clone size: NA; J gene: TRBJ2-1; CDR3 DNA: TGCGCCAGCACCCCATCGGGGGGTTTGGGAAATGAGCAGTTCTTC; CDR3 protein: CASTPSGGLGNEQFF
V gene: TRBV7-9; D gene: NA; clone size: NA; J gene: TRBJ1-1; CDR3 DNA: TGTGCCAGCAGCCAGACAGCAGGCTCCTCTTTCTTT; CDR3 protein: CASSQTAGSSFF
V gene: TRBV7-8; D gene: NA; clone size: NA; J gene: TRBJ2-6; CDR3 DNA: TGTGCCGGCAGCTCTAGACAGTCTGGGGCCAACGTCCTGACTTTC; CDR3 protein: CAGSSRQSGANVLTF
V gene: TRBV18; D gene: NA; clone size: NA; J gene: TRBJ1-3; CDR3 DNA: TGTGCAGCCGGCCCAGGCCACGACTCTGGAAACACCATATATTTT; CDR3 protein: CAAGPGHDSGNTIYF